This T cell receptor (beta chain) derives from a study of blood T cell repertoires in COVID-19. Across the study: The United States, Italy and Spain supplied acute and convalescent COVID-19 samples.

Sequenced by immunoSEQ multiplex PCR; TCRdb stores in-frame clones only, minus some. The profile shows more than 60,000 clones, approximately 85% of them singletons. V trimming: 5 bases; J trimming: 4 bases; junction bases outside the gene matches: 6. Germline V gene lookup returns CDR1 SEHNR and CDR2 FQNEAQ (reference sequence). The CDR3 runs 16 residues. V and J are TRBV7-9 and TRBJ2-1; 12 positions match TRBD2. The sequence was collected from an older woman with COVID-19, enrolled during active disease. What was sequenced was peripheral blood. CDR3 nucleotides: TGTGCCAGCAGCCCCCCTAGCGGGAGGGATTACAATGAGCAGTTCTTC. This translates into CASSPPSGRDYNEQFF.